The present T cell receptor beta chain was sequenced within a study of blood T cells in healthy people across ages. General study results and limits: The diversity estimates, figures obtained from one million T cells, were considered underestimates.

With a J-beta primer mix and a sample-barcoded 5' primer, a second PCR ran roughly 6 to 12 cycles. TCRdb reprocessed the 5' RACE reads via MiXCR and lists one record per CDR3 protein. The sample consists of about 750,000 distinct CDR3 sequences, about 53% of them appearing once. CDR3 length equals 14 residues. With 4 bases clipped from V and 6 bases from J, the junction kept 8 bases outside the gene matches. Germline V gene lookup returns CDR1 SGHRS and CDR2 YFSETQ. About this clonotype: Antigen: not known.

The chain employs TRBV5-1 and TRBJ2-3; 7 nucleotides agree with TRBD1. The sequenced sample was blood. The TCR originated in a man older than 75 in good health. The CDR3 nucleotides read TGCGCCAGCAGCCCGGACAGGTCGCAGGATACGCAGTATTTT. It specifies CASSPDRSQDTQYF.